What follows are 27 T cell receptor beta chains derived from one specimen sequenced in a study of technical replicates of blood from a handful of donors. Measured with immunoSEQ multiplex PCR; TCRdb has only the in-frame clones, and not every one. The sample shows tens of thousands of clones, roughly 94% of them seen only once. The sequencing input was T cells isolated from PBMCs. These receptors were obtained from a human donor in good health.

The V gene is TRBV5-4, the J gene TRBJ2-5; the match to TRBD2 covers 7 bases. The CDR3 loop spans 15 amino acids. V lost 1 base, J lost 3 bases, and 6 bases stayed unmatched. Germline-derived CDR1 and CDR2 are SGHNT and YYREEE (reference sequence). The CDR3 region is CASSLTGLKEETQYF. CDR3 sequence (DNA): TGTGCCAGCAGCTTGACGGGACTAAAAGAAGAGACCCAGTACTTC.

The CDR3 region is CASSPPIGGAGPYEQYF. CDR3 coding DNA: TGTGCCAGCTCACCACCGATAGGCGGGGCGGGACCGTACGAGCAGTACTTC. The J gene is TRBJ2-7, the V gene TRBV18; the D gene is possibly TRBD2 (6 bases). CDR3 size: 17 residues. V was clipped by 0 bases and J by 4 bases, with 19 bases between them. Germline V gene sequence: CDR1 KGHSH, CDR2 LQKENI.

The chain has TRBV5-1 and TRBJ2-7; perhaps TRBD1 as D (6 bases). V lost 4 bases, J lost 5 bases, and 10 bases lay in between. The germline V gene has CDR1 SGHRS and CDR2 YFSETQ. The CDR3 is 12 amino acids. The CDR3 coding sequence is TGCGCCAGCAGCCCCCACAGGGACGAGCAGTACTTC. This codes for CASSPHRDEQYF.

This clone was counted a single time. The junction and the germline gene differ at one end; a read error may be behind it. The V gene is TRBV11-3, the J gene TRBJ1-6, with D unclear. Germline V CDR1 and CDR2: SGHNT, YENEEA. The CDR3 is 12 residues long. Here the CDR3 reads CASSSNNSPLHF. The CDR3 DNA is TGTGCCAGCAGCTCCAATAATTCACCCCTCCACTTT.

V gene TRBV5-6 combines with J gene TRBJ2-7; 7 nucleotides align to TRBD1. Looked up from germline, CDR1 is SGHDT and CDR2 is YYEEEE. The CDR3 totals 15 residues. J was trimmed by 3 bases and V by 4 bases; bases with no gene match: 10. CDR3 sequence reads: CASSPQDRPYYEQYF. The CDR3 DNA is TGTGCCAGCAGCCCCCAGGACAGGCCCTACTACGAGCAGTACTTC.

The chain joins TRBV12-5 to TRBJ1-1; D not resolved. The CDR3 is 14 residues long. V lost 1 base, J lost 1 base, and 7 bases lay in between. CDR1 and CDR2 (germline): LGHNT, FRNRAP. In DNA, the CDR3 is TGTGCTAGTGGTTTGGCCTATACGAACACTGAAGCTTTCTTT. Amino acid sequence: CASGLAYTNTEAFF.

The rearrangement links TRBV29-1 to TRBJ2-1; possibly TRBD2 for D (6 bases). Germline V gene data show CDR1 as SQVTM and CDR2 as ANQGSEA. The CDR3 runs 17 residues. V lost 8 bases and J 0 bases, leaving 23 bases between the germline ends. Here the CDR3 DNA reads TGCAGCCTCATCTTCTGGGGGGTCCCGGGCTCCTACAATGAGCAGTTCTTC. This sequence encodes CSLIFWGVPGSYNEQFF.

This rearrangement joins TRBV6-5 to TRBJ2-2, with 9 bases that match TRBD1. CDR3 length equals 16 residues. Germline V CDR1 and CDR2: MNHEY, SVGAGI. Trimming at V came to 0 bases and at J to 5 bases, leaving 4 bases not matched to a gene. The CDR3 is CASSYSDRGRTGELFF. CDR3 in DNA: TGTGCCAGCAGTTACTCCGACAGGGGGAGGACCGGGGAGCTGTTTTTT.

The chain couples TRBV15 to TRBJ2-4; tentative D call: TRBD2 (5 bases). The CDR3 is 15 residues long. Germline V gene lookup returns CDR1 LNHNV and CDR2 YYDKDF (reference sequence). V shed 5 bases and J shed 8 bases, with 19 bases lying between them. CDR3 sequence (DNA): TGTGCCACCAGCGCGAAACGGGGTTCGTTCTACATTCAGTACTTC. Its protein product is CATSAKRGSFYIQYF.

The V and J genes are TRBV14 and TRBJ1-2; tentatively, D is TRBD1 (5 bases). The CDR3 runs to 15 residues. V was trimmed by 1 base and J by 4 bases, leaving 13 bases between them. Germline CDR1 is SGHDN and CDR2 is FVKESK. CDR3: CASSQGGVPFYGYTF. The CDR3 nucleotides read TGTGCCAGCAGCCAAGGGGGCGTCCCCTTCTATGGCTACACCTTC.

DNA for the CDR3: TGTGCCAGCAGATCGGACCTCGGGGGGGCCCAGTACTTC. This codes for CASRSDLGGAQYF. The V call is TRBV5-5, the J call TRBJ2-7, with 8 bases that match TRBD2. V was pared by 5 bases and J by 10 bases, with 11 bases of the junction left unmatched. Germline CDR1 reads SGHKS; CDR2 reads YYEKEE (reference sequence). CDR3 length: 13 residues.

V usage is TRBV5-1 and J usage is TRBJ1-4; 9 bases align to TRBD1. Germline loops: CDR1 SGHRS, CDR2 YFSETQ. The CDR3 is 15 amino acids. Trimming removed 4 bases from V and 8 bases from J; junction bases left unmatched: 9. CDR3 residues: CASSPGDRDSEKLFF. CDR3 sequence (DNA): TGCGCCAGCAGCCCGGGGGACAGGGATTCCGAAAAACTGTTTTTT.

The rearrangement links TRBV5-1 to TRBJ2-5, with 8 nucleotides matching TRBD2. The germline V gene has CDR1 SGHRS and CDR2 YFSETQ. The length of the CDR3 is 13 residues. V dropped 4 bases and J dropped 2; count of bases not matched to a gene: 1. CDR3 sequence (DNA): TGCGCCAGCAGCCCTAGCGGGCAAGAGACCCAGTACTTC. Translation: CASSPSGQETQYF.

This chain links TRBV6-5 with TRBJ1-4; D gene ambiguous. This CDR3 spans 15 amino acids. CDR1 is MNHEY, CDR2 SVGAGI, per germline. The V end was cut by 2 bases, the J end by 3 bases, with 10 bases between. The CDR3 sequence: CASSYERKPNEKLFF. The DNA for the CDR3 is TGTGCCAGCAGTTACGAGAGGAAACCTAATGAAAAACTGTTTTTT.

The chain has TRBV5-1 and TRBJ1-1; TRBD1 agrees at 10 bases. The CDR3 length is 17 residues. Germline V gene lookup returns CDR1 SGHRS and CDR2 YFSETQ. The V gene end was trimmed by 2 bases and the J gene end by 3 bases; junction bases not matched to a gene: 10. The CDR3 DNA reads TGCGCCAGCAGCTTCCGGGACAGGGGATATCGGTACACTGAAGCTTTCTTT. Translation gives CASSFRDRGYRYTEAFF.

The CDR3 coding sequence is TGTGCCAGCAGCGCAAGACAGGGGAAGGTCACTGAAGCTTTCTTT. Translated, it gives CASSARQGKVTEAFF. The chain has TRBV7-9 and TRBJ1-1; 8 nucleotides align to TRBD1. The germline CDR1 and CDR2 sequences are SEHNR and FQNEAQ (reference sequence). The CDR3 loop spans 15 amino acids. Unmatched junction bases numbered 9, after V lost 5 bases and J lost 4 bases.

The chain employs TRBV5-6 and TRBJ1-2; 11 positions match TRBD1. The CDR3 is 15 residues long. Per germline, CDR1 SGHDT and CDR2 YYEEEE. After removal of 2 bases from V and 4 bases from J, the junction contained 4 bases not matched to a gene. This CDR3 is CASSFGQGAAYGYTF. DNA of the CDR3: TGTGCCAGCAGCTTCGGACAGGGGGCGGCCTATGGCTACACCTTC.

The chain joins TRBV6-5 to TRBJ1-5, with D possibly matching TRBD1 (5 bases). The CDR3 is 14 residues long. Per the germline V gene, CDR1 is MNHEY and CDR2 is SVGAGI. The V end was cut by 6 bases, the J end by 6 bases, with 15 bases between. The CDR3 nucleotides read TGTGCCAGCAGCCACAATGGGGCCATTCAGCCCCAGCATTTT. Translated, it gives CASSHNGAIQPQHF.

The chain is built from TRBV9 and TRBJ1-1; no definite D call. Deletions cut 4 bases from V and 8 bases from J, with 15 bases between. The CDR3 covers 13 residues. CDR1 and CDR2 (germline): SGDLS, YYNGEE. CDR3 protein: CASSPDRYHEAFF. CDR3 nucleotide sequence: TGTGCCAGCAGCCCCGATCGCTACCACGAAGCTTTCTTT.

This clone has only one observation. This chain links TRBV29-1 with TRBJ2-3; 7 positions agree with TRBD1. Germline CDR1 is SQVTM and CDR2 is ANQGSEA. The ends lost 7 bases at V and 1 base at J; junction bases unmatched: 8. The CDR3 has 14 residues. The CDR3 is CSDLGGYGTDTQYF. CDR3 in DNA: TGCAGCGACCTAGGGGGCTATGGCACAGATACGCAGTATTTT.

The chain joins TRBV15 to TRBJ2-1; TRBD1 aligns across 7 bases. The CDR3 is 13 residues long. Germline trimming cut 4 bases from V and 9 bases from J; bases unmatched to any gene: 6. CDR1 is LNHNV, CDR2 YYDKDF, per germline (reference sequence). CDR3 sequence: CATSNIQGVEQFF. The DNA of the CDR3 is TGTGCCACCAGCAATATCCAGGGGGTTGAGCAGTTCTTC. The full variable domain, its missing parts supplied by reference TRBV15 and TRBJ2-1, is DAMVIQNPRYQVTQFGKPVTLSCSQTLNHNVMYWYQQKSSQAPKLLFHYYDKDFNNEADTPDNFQSRRPNTSFCFLDIRSPGLGDTAMYLCATSNIQGVEQFFGPGTRLTVL.

The J gene is TRBJ1-4, the V gene TRBV5-1; D is unclear. Trimming removed 4 bases from V and 5 bases from J, with 15 bases in between. The germline CDR1 and CDR2 sequences are SGHRS and YFSETQ. The CDR3 runs 15 residues. The CDR3 loop reads CASSPTPGSNEKLFF. DNA of the CDR3: TGCGCCAGCAGCCCGACGCCGGGATCAAATGAAAAACTGTTTTTT.

The chain combines TRBV15 with TRBJ1-5; possibly TRBD1 for D (5 bases). V lost 0 bases and J lost 1, with 22 bases in between. From germline, CDR1 is LNHNV and CDR2 YYDKDF (reference sequence). The CDR3 extends over 20 amino acids. CDR3 in amino acids: CATSREFPGRPRESNQPQHF. The CDR3 DNA reads as TGTGCCACCAGCAGAGAATTCCCGGGACGCCCCCGGGAGAGCAATCAGCCCCAGCATTTT.

This sequence joins TRBV5-1 and TRBJ2-3; a possible D gene is TRBD1 (5 bases). Per the germline V gene, CDR1 is SGHRS and CDR2 is YFSETQ. The CDR3 is 15 amino acids. V lost 6 bases and J 0 bases, leaving 14 bases between the germline ends. The CDR3, as DNA: TGCGCCAGCACTCCAGGGCGGTATAGCACAGATACGCAGTATTTT. This translates into CASTPGRYSTDTQYF.

V usage is TRBV19 and J usage is TRBJ2-2; a possible D gene is TRBD2 (6 bases). Trimming cost V 9 bases and J 2 bases, with 13 bases left between them. Germline CDR1 reads LNHDA; CDR2 reads SQIVND (reference sequence). The CDR3 runs to 14 residues. CDR3 sequence (DNA): TGTGCCAGCGCGGGGAGCCCAAACACCGGGGAGCTGTTTTTT. Protein sequence: CASAGSPNTGELFF.

The chain recombines TRBV5-4 with TRBJ2-3, with D maybe TRBD2 (5 bases). V gave up 4 bases and J gave up 6 bases, with 18 bases separating them. The CDR3 sequence is 15 residues long. Germline V gene lookup returns CDR1 SGHNT and CDR2 YYREEE (reference sequence). CDR3 coding DNA: TGTGCCAGCAGCCCTATTGGACTGGTCGGGGATACGCAGTATTTT. This codes for CASSPIGLVGDTQYF.

V usage is TRBV6-5 and J usage is TRBJ2-3; 7 positions agree with TRBD2. The CDR3 length is 14 residues. Germline CDR1 is MNHEY and CDR2 is SVGAGI. The J segment lost 1 base and the V segment lost 6 bases, leaving 4 bases of the junction unmatched. CDR3 DNA: TGTGCCAGCAGGGCACGGGGGGGCACAGATACGCAGTATTTT. This encodes CASRARGGTDTQYF.